The 27 T cell receptor beta chains below were found in one sample sequenced in a study of T cell clonality in common variable immunodeficiency. Assay used: immunoSEQ multiplex PCR; TCRdb lists only in-frame clones, some missing. The sample contains around 30,000 clones, none of them singletons. Sequencing used peripheral blood mononuclear cells. The receptors shown here come from a person between 18 and 75 years old in good health.

In this sample, this clone turned up many times. The read ends 3 residues before the CDR3 terminus; that terminus is restored from the germline J gene. The chain is built from TRBV5-6 and TRBJ2-7; D might be TRBD1 (6 bases). The CDR3 length is 13 residues. Germline V gene sequence: CDR1 SGHDT, CDR2 YYEEEE. With 4 bases removed from V and 1 base from J, the gap between germline ends came to 9 bases. The covered CDR3 bases are TGTGCCAGCAGCCCACAGGGTTCCTACGAG. Translated, it gives CASSPQGSYE. The entire CDR3 protein is CASSPQGSYEQYF.

This clone was recorded many times. The observed sequence ends 3 residues before the CDR3 terminus, with the missing tail filled in from the germline J gene. The V and J genes are TRBV5-1 and TRBJ2-7; D might be TRBD1 (6 bases). V lost 4 bases, J lost 1 base, and 12 bases lay in between. The CDR3 consists of 14 residues. The germline V gene has CDR1 SGHRS and CDR2 YFSETQ. The CDR3 here is CASSLGAGSYEQYF. CDR3 DNA (partial): TGCGCCAGCAGCCTGGGGGCAGGGTCCTACGAG.

This clone was seen ten or more times. The CDR3 bases that were read are TGTGCCAGCAGCTCCTCCAAGGGCCTGACCGAA. This codes for CASSSSKGLTE. The whole CDR3 sequence reads CASSSSKGLTEAFF. The chain is built from TRBV12-3 or TRBV12-4 and TRBJ1-1; D remains unclear. The read terminates 3 residues ahead of where the CDR3 ends, so the germline J gene completes it. The CDR3 has 14 amino acids.

The sample holds many counts of this clone. The CDR3 end lies 3 residues beyond the end of the read and is filled in from the germline J gene. This sequence joins TRBV7-2 and TRBJ2-5; 8 bases agree with TRBD2. With 3 bases clipped from V and 1 base from J, the junction kept 1 base outside the gene matches. CDR1 is SGHTA, CDR2 FQGNSA, per germline. The CDR3 has 14 residues. The chain's CDR3 is CASSLSGSQETQYF. CDR3 DNA, as far as it was read: TGTGCCAGCAGCTTGAGCGGGAGCCAAGAGACC.

This clone was observed many times. CDR3 amino acids: CASSLGRGGSGNTIYF. CDR3 DNA (partial): TGTGCCAGCAGCTTGGGGAGGGGCGGCTCTGGAAACACC. J is TRBJ1-3 and V is TRBV5-4; D is perhaps TRBD1 (5 bases). The read ends 3 residues early relative to the CDR3; the germline J gene fills the gap. CDR1 and CDR2 (germline): SGHNT, YYREEE (reference sequence). The CDR3 contains 16 residues. The ends were cut back, 0 bases at V and 0 bases at J, with 10 bases in the middle.

This clone was recorded many times. The CDR3 is cut off 3 residues early in the read; its end comes from the germline J gene. V is TRBV12-3 or TRBV12-4 and J is TRBJ1-3; the D gene is possibly TRBD1 (6 bases). V shed 5 bases and J shed 0 bases, with 11 bases lying between them. The CDR3 runs to 15 residues. The CDR3 reads CASSLRTVSGNTIYF. Incomplete CDR3 DNA: TGTGCCAGCAGTCTCCGGACAGTCTCTGGAAACACC.

This clone occurred many times. The CDR3 end falls 3 residues outside the read, so it is completed with the germline J gene. The rearrangement links TRBV5-1 to TRBJ1-2, with 7 nucleotides matching TRBD1. CDR3 length: 14 residues. V dropped 4 bases and J dropped 7; count of bases not matched to a gene: 10. CDR1 and CDR2 (germline): SGHRS, YFSETQ. CDR3 protein: CASSIQQGKSGYTF. The part of the CDR3 DNA that was read is TGCGCCAGCAGCATACAACAGGGGAAGAGTGGC. Supplemented by reference TRBV5-1 and TRBJ1-2, the full variable domain reads KAGVTQTPRYLIKTRGQQVTLSCSPISGHRSVSWYQQTPGQGLQFLFEYFSETQRNKGNFPGRFSGRQFSNSRSEMNVSTLELGDSALYLCASSIQQGKSGYTFGSGTRLTVV.

Ten or more counts support this clone. The read ends 3 residues before the CDR3 terminus; that terminus is restored from the germline J gene. The chain couples TRBV20-1 to TRBJ1-1, with D uncertain. Trimming stripped 1 base from V and 1 base from J, with 10 bases between. CDR1 DFQATT and CDR2 SNEGSKA come from the germline V gene (reference sequence). The CDR3 loop spans 14 amino acids. CDR3 amino acids: CSARGTQENTEAFF. The sequenced CDR3 bases are TGCAGTGCTAGAGGCACCCAGGAGAACACTGAA.

In regard to this clone: With only one base between it and a far larger clone, this is likely a read error. The observed sequence ends 3 residues before the CDR3 terminus, with the missing tail filled in from the germline J gene. V usage is TRBV6-2 or TRBV6-3 and J usage is TRBJ2-1; 13 bases are shared with TRBD2. CDR1 and CDR2 (germline): MNHEY, SVGEGT. This CDR3 has 17 residues. Partial CDR3 DNA: TGTGCCAGCACTTACAGGGCCACTAGCGGGGGGGCCAATGAG. It is translated as CASTYRATSGGANE. The CDR3 as a whole reads CASTYRATSGGANEQFF.

This clone was seen repeatedly, ten times or more. The read ends 3 residues shy of where the CDR3 ends; the end is completed using the germline J gene. The V call is TRBV19, the J call TRBJ2-1; 11 nucleotides agree with TRBD2. Germline lookup yields CDR1 LNHDA and CDR2 SQIVND (reference sequence). The CDR3 runs to 17 residues. V trimming: 3 bases; J trimming: 9 bases; junction bases outside the gene matches: 13. Incomplete CDR3 DNA: TGTGCCAGTAGTATGGTACCGACTAGCGGGGCTCTCATTGAG. This sequence encodes CASSMVPTSGALIE. The full CDR3 sequence reads CASSMVPTSGALIEQFF. The entire variable domain, with the rest obtained from reference TRBV19 and TRBJ2-1, is as follows: DGGITQSPKYLFRKEGQNVTLSCEQNLNHDAMYWYRQDPGQGLRLIYYSQIVNDFQKGDIAEGYSVSREKKESFPLTVTSAQKNPTAFYLCASSMVPTSGALIEQFFGPGTRLTVL.

This clone was seen at least ten times. The missing CDR3 end, 3 residues past where the read stops, is filled in from the germline J gene. The chain employs TRBV6-1 and TRBJ2-5, with TRBD2 matching over 10 bases. In germline, CDR1 is MNHNS, CDR2 SASEGT. This CDR3 has 15 amino acids. Trimming at V came to 3 bases and at J to 4 bases, leaving 5 bases not matched to a gene. The sequenced CDR3 bases are TGTGCCAGCAGTGACCAAGCGGGAGGGCCAGAGACC. Translated, it gives CASSDQAGGPET. The full CDR3 reads CASSDQAGGPETQYF.

This clone was counted many times. The covered CDR3 bases are TGCAGCGTTGGGGGGGGCGGAGGACAGCCG. This translates into CSVGGGGGQP. The entire CDR3 protein reads CSVGGGGGQPQYF. The V call is TRBV29-1, the J call TRBJ2-3, with D possibly being TRBD2 (7 bases). The read terminates 3 residues ahead of where the CDR3 ends, so the germline J gene completes it. This CDR3 is 13 amino acids long. CDR1 and CDR2 (germline): SQVTM, ANQGSEA.

As regards this clone: The missing CDR3 end, 3 residues past where the read stops, is filled in from the germline J gene. The J gene is TRBJ2-5, the V gene TRBV18; D is perhaps TRBD1 (6 bases). This CDR3 contains 15 residues. Germline V CDR1 and CDR2: KGHSH, LQKENI. The ends were cut back, 3 bases at V and 2 bases at J, with 13 bases in the middle. CDR3 amino acids: CASSPFGTRQETQYF. The CDR3 bases that were read are TGTGCCAGCTCACCTTTCGGGACAAGACAAGAGACC.

This clone was seen repeatedly, ten times or more. The read is 3 residues too short to cover the CDR3 end, so that end is filled in from the germline J gene. The chain combines TRBV7-3 with TRBJ1-2, with TRBD1 matching over 9 bases. The CDR3 contains 13 residues. Germline values: CDR1 SGHTA, CDR2 FQGTGA. V lost 3 bases to trimming and J lost 4 bases; unmatched junction nucleotides: 0. CDR3 DNA (partial): TGTGCCAGCAGCTTGGACAGGGGCTATGGC. It specifies CASSLDRGYG. The full-length CDR3 reads as CASSLDRGYGYTF.

This clone appeared many times. The read is 3 residues too short to cover the CDR3 end, so that end is filled in from the germline J gene. The chain carries TRBV7-2 and TRBJ2-5; D is uncertain. The CDR3 runs to 13 residues. Germline V gives CDR1 SGHTA, CDR2 FQGNSA. The ends were cut back, 4 bases at V and 0 bases at J, with 6 bases in the middle. The covered CDR3 bases are TGTGCCAGCAGCTCCAGTAACCAAGAGACC. Translating it yields CASSSSNQET. The CDR3 as a whole reads CASSSSNQETQYF.

This clone has ten or more counts. The read ends 3 residues early relative to the CDR3; the germline J gene fills the gap. The genes are TRBV4-2 and TRBJ1-1; TRBD1 matches at 8 bases. This CDR3 spans 13 amino acids. Germline CDR1 is LGHNA and CDR2 is YNFKEQ. V lost 1 base, J lost 6 bases, and 1 base stayed unmatched. This chain's CDR3 is CASSQGTGSEAFF. The CDR3 bases that were read are TGTGCCAGCAGCCAAGGGACAGGGTCTGAA.

This clone was picked up many times. Sequencing ends 3 residues short of the CDR3 end; the germline J gene provides the rest. The chain joins TRBV2 to TRBJ2-5; 9 nucleotides agree with TRBD2. The germline gives CDR1 SNHLY, CDR2 FYNNEI. The length of the CDR3 is 15 residues. V dropped 5 bases and J dropped 0; count of bases not matched to a gene: 4. CDR3 DNA, as far as it was read: TGTGCCAGCAGTTACGCTAGCGGGGACCAAGAGACC. It yields the protein CASSYASGDQET. The whole CDR3 is CASSYASGDQETQYF.

This clone was seen many times. With the read ending 3 residues before the CDR3 end, the germline J gene is used to fill in that end. The chain combines TRBV18 with TRBJ2-7; D unresolved. CDR3 size: 14 residues. In germline, CDR1 is KGHSH, CDR2 LQKENI. V lost 3 bases and J lost 2, with 11 bases in between. CDR3 bases read: TGTGCCAGCTCACCTGCCCCAAGGGCCTACGAG. Encoded protein: CASSPAPRAYE. The entire CDR3 protein reads CASSPAPRAYEQYF.

At least ten counts were recorded for this clone. The read ends 3 residues before the CDR3 terminus; that terminus is restored from the germline J gene. The chain combines TRBV18 with TRBJ1-2; 7 bases align to TRBD1. The CDR3 extends over 14 amino acids. Germline CDR1 KGHSH, CDR2 LQKENI. CDR3 DNA (partial): TGTGCCAGCTCACCCACGCAGGGGGTAGAAGGC. It encodes CASSPTQGVEG. The full CDR3 protein reads CASSPTQGVEGYTF. The variable domain in full, with the rest retrieved from reference TRBV18 and TRBJ1-2, is NAGVMQNPRHLVRRRGQEARLRCSPMKGHSHVYWYRQLPEEGLKFMVYLQKENIIDESGMPKERFSAEFPKEGPSILRIQQVVRGDSAAYFCASSPTQGVEGYTFGSGTRLTVV.

This clone was seen repeatedly, ten times or more. The read gets to within 3 residues of the CDR3 end, and the germline J gene fills in the rest. This chain uses TRBV5-1 with TRBJ2-5; 7 positions match TRBD2. The CDR3 consists of 14 residues. Trimming at V came to 1 base and at J to 4 bases, leaving 4 bases not matched to a gene. Germline V gene lookup returns CDR1 SGHRS and CDR2 YFSETQ. This CDR3 reads CASSLMGGGETQYF. The covered CDR3 bases are TGCGCCAGCAGCTTGATGGGGGGGGGAGAGACC.

This clone was seen repeatedly, ten times or more. Read sequence stops 3 residues before the CDR3 end, and the germline J gene provides the missing end. The chain links TRBV6-1 to TRBJ2-3; a possible D gene is TRBD1 (5 bases). Germline V CDR1 and CDR2: MNHNS, SASEGT. Trimming pared 3 bases from V and 6 bases from J, leaving 13 bases between. The CDR3 sequence is 14 residues long. This chain's CDR3 is CASSEPRETDTQYF. The covered CDR3 bases are TGTGCCAGCAGTGAGCCCAGGGAAACCGATACG.

The sample holds many counts of this clone. The observed sequence ends 3 residues before the CDR3 terminus, with the missing tail filled in from the germline J gene. The rearrangement joins TRBV30 to TRBJ1-1; TRBD1 matches at 7 bases. Germline assignment: CDR1 GTSNPN and CDR2 SVGIG (reference sequence). The trim removed 0 bases at V and 3 bases at J, leaving 1 base unmatched. This CDR3 contains 13 residues. This chain's CDR3 is CAWSVGGHTEAFF. The sequenced CDR3 bases are TGTGCCTGGAGTGTAGGGGGCCACACTGAA.

This clone was found many times. The read is 3 residues too short to cover the CDR3 end, so that end is filled in from the germline J gene. The chain carries TRBV20-1 and TRBJ2-7; 8 positions agree with TRBD2. The CDR3 sequence is 14 residues long. Germline CDR1 and CDR2: DFQATT and SNEGSKA (reference sequence). Unmatched junction bases numbered 3, after V lost 0 bases and J lost 2 bases. The sequenced CDR3 bases are TGCAGTGCTAGAGAACTAGCGGAGACCTACGAG. It encodes CSARELAETYE. The CDR3 in its entirety is CSARELAETYEQYF.

This clone was seen at least ten times. The sequenced fragment ends 3 residues before the CDR3 boundary, so the rest is inferred from the germline J gene. J is TRBJ2-3 and V is TRBV20-1, with 7 positions matching TRBD2. The CDR3 is 12 residues long. J was trimmed by 0 bases and V by 7 bases; bases with no gene match: 1. Germline assignment: CDR1 DFQATT and CDR2 SNEGSKA (reference sequence). The sequenced CDR3 bases are TGCAGTGAGCGGGGTAGCACAGATACG. Translated, it gives CSERGSTDT. The entire CDR3 is CSERGSTDTQYF.

This clone was seen many times. The read ends 3 residues shy of where the CDR3 ends; the end is completed using the germline J gene. This sequence joins TRBV29-1 and TRBJ2-1; TRBD1 matches at 8 bases. CDR1 is SQVTM, CDR2 ANQGSEA, per germline. The CDR3 covers 14 residues. The V segment lost 6 bases and the J segment 2 bases; nucleotides outside the gene matches: 6. The sequenced CDR3 bases are TGCAGCGTCGGGGGACAGGACACCTACAATGAG. Residues: CSVGGQDTYNE. The full CDR3 protein reads CSVGGQDTYNEQFF.

This clone was picked up many times. The read ends 3 residues early relative to the CDR3; the germline J gene fills the gap. V is TRBV5-5 and J is TRBJ1-2; D remains ambiguous. The V gene's germline CDR1 is SGHKS and CDR2 YYEKEE (reference sequence). The germline V and J ends were trimmed by 2 bases and 0 bases, with 8 bases remaining between them. CDR3 length equals 14 residues. The sequenced part of the CDR3 DNA is TGTGCCAGCAGCTTTACCAGATCTAACTATGGC. Translated, it gives CASSFTRSNYG. The whole CDR3 is CASSFTRSNYGYTF.

This clone showed up many times. Read data end 3 residues before the CDR3 end; the end is taken from the germline J gene. The V and J genes are TRBV5-1 and TRBJ1-1; the D is unclear. The CDR3 runs 14 residues. The germline V and J ends were trimmed by 2 bases and 3 bases, with 11 bases remaining between them. CDR1 is SGHRS and CDR2 is YFSETQ in the germline V gene. CDR3 DNA, as far as it was read: TGCGCCAGCAGCTTTTCCTCTCGGGACACTGAA. Translated: CASSFSSRDTE. The whole CDR3 protein reads CASSFSSRDTEAFF.